The 13 T cell receptor beta chains given below trace back to one sample, sequenced in a study of CD8 T cells in Susac syndrome (dated by TCRdb to about 2019). The library was generated by the immunoSEQ multiplex PCR assay. RNA was extracted using the RNeasy kit, and about 0.5 to 1 ug of the RNA was reverse transcribed with random hexamers. TCRdb reworked the public reads: Q25 trimming with fastp, MiXCR clone assembly, productive beta chains retained. Each record represents a unique CDR3 protein, reported with the most common genes and DNA among its rows. The sample data list over 140,000 distinct CDR3 sequences, and 85% to 95% of these were observed just once. The ten largest clones represent about 0.14% of the sample. Sequencing was carried out using CD4+ T cells from PBMCs. The receptors were sampled from a human donor with Susac syndrome.

The J gene is TRBJ2-1, the V gene TRBV6-6, with D uncertain. V dropped 5 bases and J dropped 6 bases, with 11 bases sitting between them. This CDR3 region has 13 residues. Germline CDR1 is MNHNY and CDR2 is SVGAGI (reference sequence). This chain's CDR3 is CASSNGPTNEQFF. In DNA, the CDR3 is TGTGCCAGCAGTAACGGACCGACCAATGAGCAGTTCTTC.

The rearrangement joins TRBV7-9 to TRBJ2-5; weak D call: TRBD1 (6 bases). Germline CDR1 is SEHNR and CDR2 is FQNEAQ (reference sequence). The CDR3 extends over 16 amino acids. Trimming shortened V by 3 bases and J by 1 base, and 15 bases separated the two germline ends. CDR3 sequence: CASSFLLGATQETQYF. The DNA for the CDR3 is TGTGCCAGCAGCTTCCTTTTGGGGGCCACCCAAGAGACCCAGTACTTC. Drawing the rest from reference TRBV7-9 and TRBJ2-5, the complete variable domain is DTGVSQNPRHKITKRGQNVTFRCDPISEHNRLYWYRQTLGQGPEFLTYFQNEAQLEKSRLLSDRFSAERPKGSFSTLEIQRTEQGDSAMYLCASSFLLGATQETQYFGPGTRLLVL.

J is TRBJ2-5 and V is TRBV5-4; TRBD2 matches at 9 bases. There are 14 residues in the CDR3. V was clipped by 3 bases and J by 5 bases; unmatched bases: 5. CDR1 SGHNT and CDR2 YYREEE come from the germline V gene (reference sequence). The DNA for the CDR3 is TGTGCCAGCAGCTCGGGACTAGCTATCGAGACCCAGTACTTC. Its protein product is CASSSGLAIETQYF.

Here the CDR3 reads CASSALQGAHTGELFF. The CDR3 nucleotides are TGTGCCAGCAGCGCTCTACAGGGGGCCCACACCGGGGAGCTGTTTTTT. This chain uses TRBV9 with TRBJ2-2, with 9 bases that match TRBD1. There are 16 residues in the CDR3. With V trimmed by 3 bases and J by 3 bases, 6 bases remained unmatched. Germline CDR1 and CDR2: SGDLS and YYNGEE.

V is TRBV3-1 and J is TRBJ2-5, with TRBD2 as a possible D gene (5 bases). This CDR3 is 14 amino acids long. Looked up from germline, CDR1 is LGHDT and CDR2 is YNNKEL (reference sequence). The V and J ends lost 5 bases and 1 base respectively, with 11 bases between them. The CDR3 coding sequence is TGTGCCAGCAGCGCGGGCCACCGCCAAGAGACCCAGTACTTC. Its translation is CASSAGHRQETQYF.

The rearrangement links TRBV30 to TRBJ1-1; D is perhaps TRBD1 (6 bases). V lost 6 bases, J lost 9 bases, and 14 bases lay in between. CDR1 and CDR2 from the germline V gene are GTSNPN and SVGIG (reference sequence). The CDR3 extends over 11 amino acids. The CDR3 DNA is TGTGCCTGCGTACAACAGGGTCAAGCTTTCTTT. This codes for CACVQQGQAFF. Variable domain in full (rest from reference TRBV30 and TRBJ1-1): SQTIHQWPATLVQPVGSPLSLECTVEGTSNPNLYWYRQAAGRGLQLLFYSVGIGQISSEVPQNLSASRPQDRQFILSSKKLLLSDSGFYLCACVQQGQAFFGQGTRLTVV.

The chain employs TRBV28 and TRBJ1-2; D gene unclear. Per the germline V gene, CDR1 is MDHEN and CDR2 is SYDVKM. This CDR3 region has 12 residues. The V gene lost 11 bases and the J gene lost 4 bases, with 14 bases spanning the gap. For the CDR3, the DNA is TGTGCCGTCCGGACCTCCACCTATGGCTACACCTTC. It yields the protein CAVRTSTYGYTF.

The genes are TRBV4-2 and TRBJ1-5; D is perhaps TRBD1 (6 bases). This CDR3 contains 15 residues. V gave up 0 bases and J gave up 9 bases, with 15 bases separating them. The germline CDR1 and CDR2 sequences are LGHNA and YNFKEQ. DNA of the CDR3: TGTGCCAGCAGCCAAGATGGCAGGGGATACAGGCCCCAGCATTTT. Encoded protein: CASSQDGRGYRPQHF.

V is TRBV6-5 and J is TRBJ2-1; a weak D match, TRBD2 (6 bases). Germline CDR1 and CDR2: MNHEY and SVGAGI. This CDR3 comprises 13 residues. Trimming removed 6 bases at V and 6 bases at J, with 12 bases between. In DNA form, the CDR3 reads TGTGCCAGCAGCCCTCGGGAGTTCAATGAGCAGTTCTTC. It codes for CASSPREFNEQFF.

This clonotype occurred once. The chain employs TRBV7-9 and TRBJ2-5, with D perhaps being TRBD1 or TRBD2 (6 bases each). Trimming pared 0 bases from V and 3 bases from J, leaving 8 bases between. The CDR3 is 14 amino acids. From germline, CDR1 is SEHNR and CDR2 FQNEAQ (reference sequence). In DNA, the CDR3 is TGTGCCAGCAGCTTAGCGGGGGGCGAAGAGACCCAGTACTTC. Its translation: CASSLAGGEETQYF.

This rearrangement joins TRBV2 to TRBJ1-2; unclear D gene. This CDR3 spans 12 amino acids. Germline V gives CDR1 SNHLY, CDR2 FYNNEI. Trimming cost V 5 bases and J 4 bases, with 8 bases left between them. The CDR3 is CASSPAVYGYTF. The CDR3 DNA follows: TGTGCCAGCAGTCCGGCAGTCTATGGCTACACCTTC. Together with reference TRBV2 and TRBJ1-2, the CDR3 gives the full variable domain: EPEVTQTPSHQVTQMGQEVILRCVPISNHLYFYWYRQILGQKVEFLVSFYNNEISEKSEIFDDQFSVERPDGSNFTLKIRSTKLEDSAMYFCASSPAVYGYTFGSGTRLTVV.

The chain joins TRBV11-1 to TRBJ1-1; D uncertain. The V end lost 3 bases, the J end lost 3 bases, and 8 bases lay between the germline ends. Germline V lookup: CDR1 SGHAT, CDR2 FQDESV (reference sequence). The CDR3 covers 13 residues. The CDR3 DNA follows: TGTGCCAGCAGCTTCTTCGGGGACACTGAAGCTTTCTTT. It is translated as CASSFFGDTEAFF.

V and J are TRBV15 and TRBJ2-1; D is undetermined. Germline V gene lookup returns CDR1 LNHNV and CDR2 YYDKDF (reference sequence). Trimming removed 1 base from V and 7 bases from J, with 5 bases in between. The CDR3 totals 12 residues. CDR3 region: CATSRARNEQFF. In DNA, the CDR3 is TGTGCCACCAGCAGAGCTCGGAATGAGCAGTTCTTC.